This TCR beta chain was identified in a study of Tregs in tolerant kidney transplant recipients. TCRdb's table, derived via immunoSEQ multiplex PCR, lists solely in-frame clones and lacks some. The table records 54,000 or so clones, roughly nine tenths of them present only once. In germline, CDR1 is SGHDT, CDR2 YYEEEE. There are 19 residues in the CDR3. The junction had 14 bases not matched to a gene; V was cut back by 3 bases and J by 1 base. Mixed chimerism was transient after nonmyeloablative marrow transplants from related graft donors. This sequence originates from a human patient who received a combined kidney and bone marrow transplant. The graft donor may be the source of some T cells. The starting material was CD8+ T cells from blood (PBMCs), obtained 24 months after the transplant. This chain connects TRBV5-6 to TRBJ2-1, with 9 nucleotides matching TRBD2. The CDR3 loop is CASSSRGNSGRGSYNEQFF. CDR3 DNA: TGTGCCAGCAGCTCCAGGGGAAATAGCGGGAGAGGGTCCTACAATGAGCAGTTCTTC.